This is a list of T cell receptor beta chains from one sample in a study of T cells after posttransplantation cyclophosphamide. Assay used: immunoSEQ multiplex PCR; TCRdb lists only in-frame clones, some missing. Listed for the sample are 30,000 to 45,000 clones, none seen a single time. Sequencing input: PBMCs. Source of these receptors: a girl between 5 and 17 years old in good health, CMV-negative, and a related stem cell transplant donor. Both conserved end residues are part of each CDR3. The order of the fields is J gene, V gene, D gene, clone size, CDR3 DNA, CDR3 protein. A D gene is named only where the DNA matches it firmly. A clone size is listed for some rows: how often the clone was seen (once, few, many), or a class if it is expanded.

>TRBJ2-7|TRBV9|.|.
TGTGCCAGCAGCGTTTCCAGGTACTCCTACGAGCAGTACTTC
CASSVSRYSYEQYF
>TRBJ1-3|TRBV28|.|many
TGTGCCAGCAGTTTCAGGGGAAACACCATATATTTT
CASSFRGNTIYF
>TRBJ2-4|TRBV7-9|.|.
TGTGCCAGCAGCCCGTGGGACTCCTCGCCGAGAAAAAACATTCAGTACTTC
CASSPWDSSPRKNIQYF
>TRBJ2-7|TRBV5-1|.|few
TGCGCCAGCAGCTCCGACTGGTACGAGCAGTACTTC
CASSSDWYEQYF
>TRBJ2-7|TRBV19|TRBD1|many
TGTGCCAGTAGTATCGAGGGACAGGGGACCGACGAGCAGTACTTC
CASSIEGQGTDEQYF
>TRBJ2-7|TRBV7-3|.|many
TGTGCCAGCAGCTCCTATAACCCAATTGAGCAGTACTTC
CASSSYNPIEQYF
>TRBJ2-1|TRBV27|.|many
TGTGCCAGCAGTTTGAGAGGGATGGCCTACAATGAGCAGTTCTTC
CASSLRGMAYNEQFF
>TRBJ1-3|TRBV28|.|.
TGTGCCACCCTTCCCGAGGTCTCTGGAAACACCATATATTTT
CATLPEVSGNTIYF
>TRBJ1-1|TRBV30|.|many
TGTGCCTATTATAGGGAGGCCGGCACTGAAGCTTTCTTT
CAYYREAGTEAFF
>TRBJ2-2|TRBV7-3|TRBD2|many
TGTGCCAGCAGCCTGGCTAGCGGGATGGTCACCGGGGAGCTGTTTTTT
CASSLASGMVTGELFF
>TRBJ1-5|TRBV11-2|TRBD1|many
TGTGCCAGCAGCCCTGGGGCTCAGGGGGGTAATCAGCCCCAGCATTTT
CASSPGAQGGNQPQHF
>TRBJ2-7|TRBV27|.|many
TGTGCCAGCAGTTTCCATTTGCGCGGATCACACCCATACTACGAGCAGTACTTC
CASSFHLRGSHPYYEQYF
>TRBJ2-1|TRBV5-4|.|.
TGTGCCAGCAGCTTTGGAGGTGAGCAGTTCTTC
CASSFGGEQFF
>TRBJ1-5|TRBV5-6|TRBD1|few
TGTGCCAGCAGCAGCCACAGGGGGCATCAGCCCCAGCATTTT
CASSSHRGHQPQHF
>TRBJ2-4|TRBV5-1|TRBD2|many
TGCGCCAGCAGCTTGAGTTGGGGACTAGTTGAAAACATTCAGTACTTC
CASSLSWGLVENIQYF
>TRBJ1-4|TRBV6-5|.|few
TGTGCCAGCAGTCCGACAGGATACAATGAAAAACTGTTTTTT
CASSPTGYNEKLFF
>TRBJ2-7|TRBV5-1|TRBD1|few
TGCGCCAGCAGCGAAGGACAGGGGGCGAGGGCGTACGAGCAGTACTTC
CASSEGQGARAYEQYF
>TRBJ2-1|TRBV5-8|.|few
TGTGCCAGCAGAAAGGGACTTGCCAGGGAGCAGTTCTTC
CASRKGLAREQFF
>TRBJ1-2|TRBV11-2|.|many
TGTGCCAGCAGCTTAATGGCAGAATATGGCTACACCTTC
CASSLMAEYGYTF
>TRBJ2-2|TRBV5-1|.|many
TGCGCCAGCAGGGGGGGGCTGAGCACCGGGGAGCTGTTTTTT
CASRGGLSTGELFF
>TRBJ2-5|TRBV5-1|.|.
TGCGCCAGCAGCTTGGGAGGGCGGGAAGAGACCCAGTACTTC
CASSLGGREETQYF
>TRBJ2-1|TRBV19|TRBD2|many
TGTGCCATCCAGCGGGACCACTCCTACAATGAGCAGTTCTTC
CAIQRDHSYNEQFF
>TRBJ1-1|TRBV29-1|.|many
TGCAGCCCCTGGAAAACAGGGTCGAACACTGAAGCTTTCTTT
CSPWKTGSNTEAFF
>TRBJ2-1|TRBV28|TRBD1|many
TGTGCCAGCAGTCCTACTGGGACAGGGGGATTCTACAATGAGCAGTTCTTC
CASSPTGTGGFYNEQFF
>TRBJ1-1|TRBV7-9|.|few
TGTGCCAGCAGCTATCGGTTGAACACTGAAGCTTTCTTT
CASSYRLNTEAFF
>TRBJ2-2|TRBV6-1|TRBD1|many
TGTGCCAGCAGTGGAGGACAGGGAAGGGCCGGGGAGCTGTTTTTT
CASSGGQGRAGELFF
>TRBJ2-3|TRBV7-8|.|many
TGTGCCAGCAGCTTAGGTTCGGGGATGTCGACCCTCACAGATACGCAGTATTTT
CASSLGSGMSTLTDTQYF
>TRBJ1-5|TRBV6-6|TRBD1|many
TGTGCCAGCAGTTACTCGGCAGACAGGGGGCCCCAGCATTTT
CASSYSADRGPQHF
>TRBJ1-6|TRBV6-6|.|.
TGTGCCAGCAGGAGGCCGACAGATAATTCACCCCTCCACTTT
CASRRPTDNSPLHF
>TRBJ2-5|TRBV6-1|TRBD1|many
TGTGCCAGCAGTGAGTACAGGGGGCGAGAGACCCAGTACTTC
CASSEYRGRETQYF
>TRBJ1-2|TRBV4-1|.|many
TGCGCCAGCAGCCAAGCGACAGCCGATGGCTACACCTTC
CASSQATADGYTF
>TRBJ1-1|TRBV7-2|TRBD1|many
TGTGCCAGCAGCCCAGGGGGGACGGCCAACACTGAAGCTTTCTTT
CASSPGGTANTEAFF
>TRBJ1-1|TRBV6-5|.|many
TGTGCCAGCAGTTACAGCCGAATCGGGGGCACTGAAGCTTTCTTT
CASSYSRIGGTEAFF
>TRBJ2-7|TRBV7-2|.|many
TGTGCCAGCAGCCCCGGGTACGAGCAGTACTTC
CASSPGYEQYF
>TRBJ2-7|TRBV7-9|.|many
TGTGCCAGCAGCTTTGGGACTCAGGGCTACGAGCAGTACTTC
CASSFGTQGYEQYF
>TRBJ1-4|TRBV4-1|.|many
.
CASSFVGQGAGPDVF
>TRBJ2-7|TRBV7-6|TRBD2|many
TGTGCCAGCAGCTTAAGAACTAGCGGGATTAGAGAGCAGTACTTC
CASSLRTSGIREQYF
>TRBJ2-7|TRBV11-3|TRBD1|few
TGTGCCAGCAGCTTAGGGGGACAGGCCGAGCAGTACTTC
CASSLGGQAEQYF
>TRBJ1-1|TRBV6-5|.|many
TGTGCCAGCAGTCCCTGGCGGGCTACGGACACTGAAGCTTTCTTT
CASSPWRATDTEAFF
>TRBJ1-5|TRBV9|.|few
TGTGCCAGCCGATATCTCTCCGCTAAGGACACTCTTAGCAATCAGCCCCAGCATTTT
CASRYLSAKDTLSNQPQHF
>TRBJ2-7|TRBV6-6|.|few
TGTGCCAGCAGTTACTCCCTGGAGTTCCAGCAGTACTTC
CASSYSLEFQQYF
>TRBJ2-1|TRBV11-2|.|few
TGTGCCAGCAGCCGTTACAATGAGCAGTTCTTC
CASSRYNEQFF
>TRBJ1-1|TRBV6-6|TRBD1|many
TGTGCCAGCGGATTGACAGGGGTCACTGAAGCTTTCTTT
CASGLTGVTEAFF
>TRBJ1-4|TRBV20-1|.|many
TGCAGTGCTAGACTCAATGAAAAACTGTTTTTT
CSARLNEKLFF
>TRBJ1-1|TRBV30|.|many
TGTGCCTGGATCCAGGGGTTTAGCAAGGGGACTGAAGCTTTCTTT
CAWIQGFSKGTEAFF
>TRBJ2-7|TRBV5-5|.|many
TGTGCCAGCAGCTTGGGGACAGCTATCTACGAGCAGTACTTC
CASSLGTAIYEQYF